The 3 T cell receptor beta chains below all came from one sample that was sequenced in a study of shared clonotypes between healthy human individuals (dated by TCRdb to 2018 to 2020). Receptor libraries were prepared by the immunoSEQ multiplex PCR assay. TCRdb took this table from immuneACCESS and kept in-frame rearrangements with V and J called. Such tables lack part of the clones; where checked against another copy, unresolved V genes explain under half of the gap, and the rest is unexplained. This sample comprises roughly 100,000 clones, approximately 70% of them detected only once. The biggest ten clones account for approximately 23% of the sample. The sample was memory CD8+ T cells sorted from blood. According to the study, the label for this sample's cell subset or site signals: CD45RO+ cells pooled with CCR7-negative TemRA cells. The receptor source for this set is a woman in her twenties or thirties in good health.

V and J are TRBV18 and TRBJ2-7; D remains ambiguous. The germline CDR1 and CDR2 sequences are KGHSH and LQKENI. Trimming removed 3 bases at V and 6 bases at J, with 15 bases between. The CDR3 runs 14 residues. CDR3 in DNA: TGTGCCAGCTCACCCCGGGCCCAACCAACCGAGCAGTACTTC. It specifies CASSPRAQPTEQYF. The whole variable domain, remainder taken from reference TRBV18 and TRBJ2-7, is NAGVMQNPRHLVRRRGQEARLRCSPMKGHSHVYWYRQLPEEGLKFMVYLQKENIIDESGMPKERFSAEFPKEGPSILRIQQVVRGDSAAYFCASSPRAQPTEQYFGPGTRLTVT.

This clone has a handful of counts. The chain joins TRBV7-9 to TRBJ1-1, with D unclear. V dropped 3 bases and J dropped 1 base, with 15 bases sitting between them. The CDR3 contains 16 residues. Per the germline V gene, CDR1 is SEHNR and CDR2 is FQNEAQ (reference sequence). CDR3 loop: CASSFLSGEWNTEAFF. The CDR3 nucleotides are TGTGCCAGCAGCTTTCTTAGCGGGGAATGGAACACTGAAGCTTTCTTT.

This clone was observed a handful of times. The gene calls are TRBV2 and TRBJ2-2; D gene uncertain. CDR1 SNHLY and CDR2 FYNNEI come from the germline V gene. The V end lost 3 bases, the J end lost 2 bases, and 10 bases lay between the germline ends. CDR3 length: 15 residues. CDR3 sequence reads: CASSDGIANTGELFF. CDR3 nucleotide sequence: TGTGCCAGCAGTGACGGAATAGCCAACACCGGGGAGCTGTTTTTT.